The rows below give T cell receptor beta chains drawn from one sample of a study of beta chain features in type 1 diabetes. Profiling relied on immunoSEQ multiplex PCR, and the TCRdb table lists in-frame clones only, not all of them. The sample yields about 340,000 clones, around 9.7% seen once. The sequencing input was central memory CD4+ T cells from blood. These receptors were collected from a man aged 30 to 45 with type 1 diabetes. CDR3s include the opening cysteine and the closing phenylalanine or tryptophan. The D gene is left open where the match is weak. The size of a clone is reported for some rows only, either as once, few or many, or as a class for expanded clones.

V gene	clone size	J gene	D gene	CDR3 DNA	CDR3 protein
TRBV6-5	many	TRBJ1-1	TRBD1	TGTGCCAGCAGTTACGGACAGGTGAACACTGAAGCTTTCTTT	CASSYGQVNTEAFF
TRBV19	.	TRBJ1-1	.	TGTGCCAGTAGTATGGTTAAGCACACTGAAGCTTTCTTT	CASSMVKHTEAFF
TRBV6-7	.	TRBJ2-7	.	TGTGCCAGGGCCATGCGAGGACCCACATTACACGAGCAGTACTTC	CARAMRGPTLHEQYF
TRBV5-6	few	TRBJ1-1	.	TGTGCCAGCAGCTACAGGGAGGGGACTGAAGCTTTCTTT	CASSYREGTEAFF
TRBV2	few	TRBJ2-5	.	TGTGCCAGCCGAATGGAGCAAGAGACCCAGTACTTC	CASRMEQETQYF
TRBV14	.	TRBJ2-3	.	TGTGCCAGCAGCACCTCTCAGGGGACTGGGACGCAGTATTTT	CASSTSQGTGTQYF
TRBV6-1	few	TRBJ1-1	.	TGTGCCAGCAGCAAAGACTACGAGGGGCAAGCTTTCTTT	CASSKDYEGQAFF
TRBV7-2	few	TRBJ2-2	.	TGTGCCAGCAGCTCAAGGGCTGTTACGAACACCGGGGAGCTGTTTTTT	CASSSRAVTNTGELFF
TRBV10-1	many	TRBJ2-5	TRBD1	TGCGCCAGCAGTGAAGGACAGGGGACCCAAGAGACCCAGTACTTC	CASSEGQGTQETQYF
TRBV5-6	.	TRBJ1-2	.	TGTGCCAGCAGCTGGGGAGGGGCCTACACCGCTGGCCGCTATGGCTACACCTTC	CASSWGGAYTAGRYGYTF
TRBV6-5	.	TRBJ2-5	.	TGTGCCAGTCGGGGACTGGCGAAAGAGACCCAGTACTTC	CASRGLAKETQYF
TRBV9	few	TRBJ2-2	.	TGTGCCAGCAGCGTAACAGGCTCCGGGGAGCTGTTTTTT	CASSVTGSGELFF
TRBV2	few	TRBJ1-1	.	TGTGCCAGCAGTGATGGGGGCTTCACTGAAGCTTTCTTT	CASSDGGFTEAFF
TRBV15	.	TRBJ1-1	TRBD1	TGTGCCACCAGCAGGGGGGAGGGGGCTTTAGCCACTGAAGCTTTCTTT	CATSRGEGALATEAFF
TRBV7-2	many	TRBJ2-5	.	TGTGCCAGCAGCTTTAGGCGGCAAGAGACCCAGTACTTC	CASSFRRQETQYF
TRBV29-1	.	TRBJ1-2	.	TGCAGCGTTGTAGAAGACAACTATGGCTACACCTTC	CSVVEDNYGYTF
TRBV5-1	few	TRBJ1-2	.	TGCGCCAGCAGCTTGGAGGGGTACGGCTACACCTTC	CASSLEGYGYTF
TRBV10-3	many	TRBJ2-1	.	TGTGCCATCAGTGTGACAGGGTCCGGGGGTTACAATGAGCAGTTCTTC	CAISVTGSGGYNEQFF
TRBV7-2	.	TRBJ2-4	.	TGTGCCAGCAGCTTAGGACAGTCAGTAAACATTCAGTACTTC	CASSLGQSVNIQYF
TRBV5-1	.	TRBJ1-6	.	TGCGCCAGCAGCTTGACAGAGAACTATAATTCACCCCTCCACTTT	CASSLTENYNSPLHF
TRBV5-1	few	TRBJ2-5	.	TGCGCCAGCAGCTTGGAGGGGCAGCAGGAGACCCAGTACTTC	CASSLEGQQETQYF
TRBV6-5	.	TRBJ1-2	.	TGTGCCAGCAGTTACGGGTCTCTTAATGGCTACACCTTC	CASSYGSLNGYTF
TRBV7-2	few	TRBJ2-2	.	TGTGCCAGCAGCTTACACCGGGACCTAGGGGAGCTGTTTTTT	CASSLHRDLGELFF
TRBV28	few	TRBJ1-1	TRBD1	TGTGCCAGCAGTTCCACGGGACAGCGGAACGAAGCTTTCTTT	CASSSTGQRNEAFF
TRBV29-1	few	TRBJ2-5	TRBD2	TGCAGCGTTGCTAGCGGGGTGGGAGAGACCCAGTACTTC	CSVASGVGETQYF
TRBV23-1	few	TRBJ2-7	.	TGCGCCAGCAGTCCCGGGACCCTCTCCTACGAGCAGTACTTC	CASSPGTLSYEQYF
TRBV7-9	.	TRBJ2-7	.	TGTGCCAGCAGCGACCGGGACAAGTCCTGGGAGCAGTACTTC	CASSDRDKSWEQYF
TRBV9	few	TRBJ1-4	.	TGTGCCAGCAGCGTAGTCGGTGCAACTAATGAAAAACTGTTTTTT	CASSVVGATNEKLFF
TRBV6-6	few	TRBJ1-1	TRBD1	TGTGCCGGACAGGGTCGGGGGAGTGGGAACACTGAAGCTTTCTTT	CAGQGRGSGNTEAFF
TRBV28	many	TRBJ1-3	TRBD1	TGTGCCAGCAGCCAGTTCGACAGGGCTGGGGGAAACACCATATATTTT	CASSQFDRAGGNTIYF
TRBV29-1	.	TRBJ1-5	.	TGCAGCGCTATCGACGGAAGCAATCAGCCCCAGCATTTT	CSAIDGSNQPQHF